This passage covers 17 T cell receptor beta chains from one sample sequenced in a study of blood T cell repertoires in COVID-19. Only in-frame clones appear in the TCRdb table, and some are missing; sequencing was by immunoSEQ multiplex PCR. Among about 270,000 clones listed, less than 85% were seen once. The source material was peripheral blood. These receptors were taken from a human donor with COVID-19, enrolled during active disease. The donor label of this sample is uncertain.

V usage is TRBV6-5 and J usage is TRBJ1-1; D ambiguous. Germline lookup yields CDR1 MNHEY and CDR2 SVGAGI. V shed 6 bases and J shed 1 base, with 9 bases lying between them. CDR3 length equals 13 residues. In DNA, the CDR3 is TGTGCCAGCAGCTTCGAGGAGAACACTGAAGCTTTCTTT. It yields the protein CASSFEENTEAFF.

The CDR3 region is CASSLFYQGGNQPQHF. Here the CDR3 DNA reads TGTGCCAGCAGTTTATTTTACCAGGGAGGAAATCAGCCCCAGCATTTT. V usage is TRBV28 and J usage is TRBJ1-5, with TRBD1 as a possible D gene (5 bases). The germline V gene encodes CDR1 MDHEN and CDR2 SYDVKM. Trimming removed 1 base at V and 4 bases at J, with 14 bases between. The length of the CDR3 is 16 residues. Full variable domain (outside the CDR3, taken from reference TRBV28 and TRBJ1-5): DVKVTQSSRYLVKRTGEKVFLECVQDMDHENMFWYRQDPGLGLRLIYFSYDVKMKEKGDIPEGYSVSREKKERFSLILESASTNQTSMYLCASSLFYQGGNQPQHFGDGTRLSIL.

Concerning this clone itself: A read error may produce the germline difference seen at one junction end. The V and J genes are TRBV7-7 and TRBJ1-3; D call uncertain. This CDR3 comprises 17 residues. Germline V gives CDR1 SSHAT, CDR2 FNYEAQ (reference sequence). The CDR3 DNA sequence: TGTGCTAGCAGCTTTGTATCGGGTCAAATTTCTGGAAACACCATATATTTT. This translates into CASSFVSGQISGNTIYF.

The chain joins TRBV30 to TRBJ1-4; 7 bases align to TRBD1. From germline, CDR1 is GTSNPN and CDR2 SVGIG (reference sequence). This CDR3 spans 14 amino acids. V was pared by 3 bases and J by 8 bases, with 9 bases of the junction left unmatched. CDR3 coding DNA: TGTGCCTGGAGAGGCAGGGGGGCAGGGGAAAAACTGTTTTTT. It specifies CAWRGRGAGEKLFF.

The chain links TRBV6-5 to TRBJ2-5; unclear D gene. V shed 7 bases and J shed 0 bases, with 3 bases lying between them. This CDR3 comprises 11 residues. Germline CDR1 and CDR2: MNHEY and SVGAGI. This chain's CDR3 is CASTDQETQYF. In DNA form, the CDR3 reads TGTGCCAGCACCGACCAAGAGACCCAGTACTTC.

The V gene is TRBV27, the J gene TRBJ1-5, with D possibly TRBD1 on 5 matching bases. Trimming pared 3 bases from V and 2 bases from J, leaving 14 bases between. The CDR3 runs to 16 residues. Germline CDR1 is MNHEY and CDR2 is SMNVEV (reference sequence). CDR3 protein: CASSFLSGIGNQPQHF. The CDR3 DNA sequence: TGTGCCAGCAGTTTTCTGTCAGGGATAGGCAATCAGCCCCAGCATTTT.

The V call is TRBV29-1, the J call TRBJ1-1; possible D gene TRBD1, 6 bases. This CDR3 contains 13 residues. Germline V gene data show CDR1 as SQVTM and CDR2 as ANQGSEA. Trimming cost V 3 bases and J 1 base, with 9 bases left between them. For the CDR3, the DNA is TGCAGCGTTGAGTTACAGGGGAACACTGAAGCTTTCTTT. This gives the protein CSVELQGNTEAFF.

The rearrangement uses TRBV4-3 and TRBJ2-2; no definite D call. The CDR3 is 15 residues long. Germline CDR1 and CDR2: LGHNA and YSLEER. V was clipped by 0 bases and J by 2 bases, with 7 bases between them. The CDR3 sequence: CASSQEAANTGELFF. The CDR3 DNA reads TGCGCCAGCAGCCAAGAGGCGGCAAACACCGGGGAGCTGTTTTTT.

This rearrangement joins TRBV11-2 to TRBJ2-3; 11 positions agree with TRBD2. The CDR3 has 16 amino acids. Trimming cost V 1 base and J 2 bases; bases outside gene matches: 2. Germline V lookup: CDR1 SGHAT, CDR2 FQNNGV. CDR3 DNA: TGTGCCAGCAGCTTAGTAGCGGGAGGGACCACAGATACGCAGTATTTT. This gives the protein CASSLVAGGTTDTQYF.

V usage is TRBV6-5 and J usage is TRBJ2-7; tentatively, D is TRBD1 (5 bases). With 5 bases removed from V and 5 bases from J, the gap between germline ends came to 19 bases. The CDR3 runs to 15 residues. Germline V gene data show CDR1 as MNHEY and CDR2 as SVGAGI. The CDR3 DNA is TGTGCCAGCAGTACCACAGGAACCGCGCTGAACGAGCAGTACTTC. This sequence encodes CASSTTGTALNEQYF.

The chain combines TRBV28 with TRBJ2-3; D might be TRBD2 (6 bases). CDR3 size: 15 residues. V was clipped by 6 bases and J by 4 bases, with 17 bases between them. CDR1 MDHEN and CDR2 SYDVKM come from the germline V gene. The CDR3 DNA sequence: TGTGCCAGCAGCCCCGGGGGAGGTCCCCCAGATACGCAGTATTTT. This sequence encodes CASSPGGGPPDTQYF.

The chain combines TRBV10-1 with TRBJ1-1; TRBD1 agrees at 9 bases. The V gene end was trimmed by 5 bases and the J gene end by 3 bases; junction bases not matched to a gene: 4. Germline V lookup: CDR1 WNHNN, CDR2 SYGVQD (reference sequence). CDR3 size: 14 residues. CDR3 bases: TGCGCCAGCAGTATGGGACAGGGATACACTGAAGCTTTCTTT. This translates into CASSMGQGYTEAFF.

This chain uses TRBV11-3 with TRBJ2-5, with 11 bases identical to TRBD1. The CDR3 spans 15 residues. CDR1 is SGHNT and CDR2 is YENEEA in the germline V gene. After removal of 5 bases from V and 7 bases from J, the junction contained 9 bases not matched to a gene. CDR3 DNA: TGTGCCAGCAGCCCAGGGACAGGGGGGGAAGTGACCCAGTACTTC. Translated, it gives CASSPGTGGEVTQYF. The variable domain in full, with the rest retrieved from reference TRBV11-3 and TRBJ2-5, is EAGVVQSPRYKIIEKKQPVAFWCNPISGHNTLYWYLQNLGQGPELLIRYENEEAVDDSQLPKDRFSAERLKGVDSTLKIQPAELGDSAVYLCASSPGTGGEVTQYFGPGTRLLVL.

The count of this clone is one. The chain has TRBV28 and TRBJ2-5, with 7 bases matching TRBD1. CDR3 length: 15 amino acids. Germline values: CDR1 MDHEN, CDR2 SYDVKM. Germline trimming cut 5 bases from V and 5 bases from J; bases unmatched to any gene: 11. Here the CDR3 DNA reads TGTGCCAGCAGTCTGAGACAGGGAAGAGGGGAGACCCAGTACTTC. This codes for CASSLRQGRGETQYF.

This clone was seen repeatedly, ten times or more. The chain has TRBV11-2 and TRBJ1-1, with TRBD1 as a possible D gene (5 bases). V dropped 7 bases and J dropped 9 bases, with 18 bases sitting between them. The germline V gene has CDR1 SGHAT and CDR2 FQNNGV. There are 13 residues in the CDR3. The CDR3 spells CASNHGGVDKAFF. For the CDR3, the DNA is TGTGCCAGCAACCACGGGGGGGTTGATAAAGCTTTCTTT.

On this clone itself: Other DNA sequences in this specimen translate into the identical CDR3. The genes are TRBV7-3 and TRBJ2-1; 8 positions agree with TRBD2. This CDR3 comprises 15 residues. V was pared by 2 bases and J by 2 bases, with 2 bases of the junction left unmatched. From germline, CDR1 is SGHTA and CDR2 FQGTGA. CDR3 protein: CASSLAGGTYNEQFF. The CDR3 nucleotides are TGTGCCAGCAGCTTAGCGGGAGGAACCTACAATGAGCAGTTCTTC.

A single count supports this clone. The V and J genes are TRBV12-5 and TRBJ2-1; 11 bases align to TRBD2. The CDR3 has 18 residues. Germline CDR1 is LGHNT and CDR2 is FRNRAP. Losses at the gene ends were 3 bases for V and 4 bases for J; bases not matched to a gene: 11. CDR3 loop: CASGLGTSGKGIYNEQFF. As DNA, the CDR3 is TGTGCTAGTGGTTTAGGGACTAGCGGCAAAGGCATATACAATGAGCAGTTCTTC.